The 8 T cell receptor beta chains below all came from one sample that was sequenced in a study of T cell responses to AZD1222 COVID-19 vaccine. The method was immunoSEQ multiplex PCR; TCRdb's version includes in-frame clones alone and lacks a portion of them. The repertoire holds approximately 110,000 clones, about nine tenths seen once, with 4% to 5.5% in the top ten. Sequenced material: peripheral blood, taken on day 0 of AZD1222 vaccination. The receptors were sampled from an adult in good health.

This clone turned up a few times. V usage is TRBV7-2 and J usage is TRBJ2-7; D uncertain. Germline V gives CDR1 SGHTA, CDR2 FQGNSA. The CDR3 is made up of 12 amino acids. Trimming stripped 2 bases from V and 2 bases from J, with 4 bases between. Here the CDR3 DNA reads TGTGCCAGCAGCTTAAGCACCTACGAGCAGTACTTC. This translates into CASSLSTYEQYF.

Only one count was recorded for this clone. The J gene is TRBJ2-7, the V gene TRBV6-2 or TRBV6-3; perhaps D is TRBD1 or TRBD2 (5 bases each). This CDR3 region has 14 residues. V was clipped by 5 bases and J by 6 bases, with 17 bases between them. Germline CDR1 is MNHEY and CDR2 is SVGEGT. In DNA, the CDR3 is TGTGCCAGCAGTACCGGGACGGAATCTGGCGAGCAGTACTTC. It yields the protein CASSTGTESGEQYF.

The CDR3 protein is CSARVPGGAFF. The CDR3 nucleotides read TGCAGTGCTAGAGTTCCTGGGGGGGCTTTCTTT. The chain has TRBV20-1 and TRBJ1-1; tentative D call: TRBD1 (5 bases). Trimming left V 1 base short and J 11 bases short, with 11 bases between. This CDR3 is 11 amino acids long. Germline values: CDR1 DFQATT, CDR2 SNEGSKA (reference sequence).

Details on this clone: The sample carries other DNA sequences with the same CDR3. The V call is TRBV11-2, the J call TRBJ1-3; D ambiguous. V was clipped by 1 base and J by 3 bases, with 7 bases between them. Germline CDR1 and CDR2: SGHAT and FQNNGV. The CDR3 length is 14 residues. CDR3: CASSLGLSGNTIYF. CDR3 coding DNA: TGTGCCAGCAGCTTAGGATTGAGTGGAAACACCATATATTTT.

This clone has just one count. V and J are TRBV2 and TRBJ2-3; 16 bases match TRBD2. The trim removed 6 bases at V and 2 bases at J, leaving 5 bases unmatched. This CDR3 contains 17 residues. CDR1 is SNHLY and CDR2 is FYNNEI in the germline V gene. The CDR3 loop is CASRQGTSGGATDTQYF. CDR3 in DNA: TGTGCCAGCAGACAAGGGACTAGCGGGGGGGCCACAGATACGCAGTATTTT.

V gene TRBV28 combines with J gene TRBJ1-2, with D tentatively TRBD1 (5 bases). From germline, CDR1 is MDHEN and CDR2 SYDVKM. This CDR3 spans 16 amino acids. The V gene lost 5 bases and the J gene lost 0 bases, with 16 bases spanning the gap. CDR3 sequence: CASSDAGTAANYGYTF. CDR3 sequence (DNA): TGTGCCAGCAGTGATGCTGGGACGGCAGCTAACTATGGCTACACCTTC.

The sample holds one count of this clone. This chain links TRBV7-6 with TRBJ2-7, with D uncertain. V shed 5 bases and J shed 7 bases, with 9 bases lying between them. The CDR3 is made up of 11 amino acids. Germline V gene lookup returns CDR1 SGHVS and CDR2 FNYEAQ. DNA for the CDR3: TGTGCCAGCAGCAAGGACGGTGAGCAGTACTTC. Its protein product is CASSKDGEQYF.

V gene TRBV18 combines with J gene TRBJ1-4, with 7 bases identical to TRBD1. CDR3 length: 14 amino acids. In germline, CDR1 is KGHSH, CDR2 LQKENI. Trimming removed 3 bases from V and 4 bases from J; junction bases left unmatched: 2. CDR3 bases: TGTGCCAGCTCACCCCGGGACAGTAATGAAAAACTGTTTTTT. Its translation: CASSPRDSNEKLFF. The full variable domain, completed using reference TRBV18 and TRBJ1-4, is NAGVMQNPRHLVRRRGQEARLRCSPMKGHSHVYWYRQLPEEGLKFMVYLQKENIIDESGMPKERFSAEFPKEGPSILRIQQVVRGDSAAYFCASSPRDSNEKLFFGSGTQLSVL.